This T cell receptor beta chain was obtained from a study of blood T cell repertoires in COVID-19. Germline values: CDR1 LNHDA, CDR2 SQIVND (reference sequence). Trimming cost V 3 bases and J 4 bases, with 9 bases left between them. The CDR3 covers 13 residues. In the study's own analysis: Nucleated cell number was recorded as an estimate derived from reference gene primer amplification. Profiled with immunoSEQ multiplex PCR; TCRdb holds only in-frame clones, not every one. The V and J calls and clone size come from that table; D and trimming were worked out from the DNA. The table includes around 220,000 clones, less than 85% detected once.

Sequenced sample: peripheral blood. This receptor was obtained from a woman older than 75 with active or convalescent COVID-19. The V gene is TRBV19, the J gene TRBJ1-1; D unclear. CDR3 coding DNA: TGTGCCAGTAGTATCGTCGGAGGCACTGAAGCTTTCTTT. Its protein is CASSIVGGTEAFF.